The rows below give T cell receptor beta chains drawn from one sample of a study of cytomegalovirus exposure and HLA in healthy donors. Clones were read by immunoSEQ multiplex PCR, and TCRdb kept only the in-frame ones, dropping some. The sample data list 85,000 or so clones. The sample comprised PBMCs. These TCRs come from a young woman in good health and CMV-seronegative. Both conserved end residues are part of each CDR3. Fields, in order: V gene, D gene, J gene, CDR3 DNA, CDR3 protein. D genes are given only for firm matches.

>TRBV30|.|TRBJ1-5
TGTGCCTGGAACCGGGATCTCGAGGGACCCCAGCATTTT
CAWNRDLEGPQHF
>TRBV5-4|.|TRBJ2-3
TGTGCCAGCAGCCCGCAACAGGGTATGGCAGATACGCAGTATTTT
CASSPQQGMADTQYF
>TRBV28|TRBD1|TRBJ1-5
TGTGCCAGCAGTACCCCTACAGGGGGAGTCCAGCCCCAGCATTTT
CASSTPTGGVQPQHF
>TRBV6-4|TRBD1|TRBJ2-6
TGTGCCAGCAGTACCCACAGGGGAGAGGCCAACGTCCTGACTTTC
CASSTHRGEANVLTF
>TRBV5-1|.|TRBJ1-2
TGCGCCAGCAGCTCGGGGGAAGGCTACACCTTC
CASSSGEGYTF
>TRBV4-2|.|TRBJ1-4
TGTGCCAGCAGCCACTTCACCGAGGGCGCTGAAAAACTGTTTTTT
CASSHFTEGAEKLFF
>TRBV19|TRBD2|TRBJ2-1
TGTGCCAGTAGTATCCTAGCGGGGGGCCAGGAGCAGTTCTTC
CASSILAGGQEQFF
>TRBV13|.|TRBJ1-1
TGTGCCAGCAGCCGCCAGTCCGGGAAGGTCACTGAAGCTTTCTTT
CASSRQSGKVTEAFF
>TRBV15|.|TRBJ2-1
TGTGCCACCAGCAGAGGGTCTGAGGAGCAGTTCTTC
CATSRGSEEQFF
>TRBV7-2|TRBD1|TRBJ2-7
TGTGCCAGCAGCTCAGACAGGGGGCCCTACGAGCAGTACTTC
CASSSDRGPYEQYF
>TRBV19|.|TRBJ1-2
TGTGCCAGTAGTATTCCCTACAACTATGGCTACACCTTC
CASSIPYNYGYTF
>TRBV30|TRBD2|TRBJ2-3
TGTGCCTGGAGTGGCGGGAGTCAAGATACGCAGTATTTT
CAWSGGSQDTQYF
>TRBV6-1|.|TRBJ1-4
TGTGCCAGCAGTGAAGAGACAGGAAGTAATGAAAAACTGTTTTTT
CASSEETGSNEKLFF
>TRBV18|TRBD1|TRBJ1-2
TGTGCCAGCTCGGACAGGGGCCTCTATGGCTACACCTTC
CASSDRGLYGYTF
>TRBV30|TRBD1|TRBJ2-3
TGTGCCTGGAGTCCACAGGGGGATACGCAGTATTTT
CAWSPQGDTQYF
>TRBV19|TRBD1|TRBJ2-7
TGTGCCAGTAGTATAAGCTGGGGACAGGGGACTACCTACGAGCAGTACTTC
CASSISWGQGTTYEQYF
>TRBV18|.|TRBJ1-5
TGTGCCAGCTCACCGGCAGGAAATCAGCCCCAGCATTTT
CASSPAGNQPQHF
>TRBV15|.|TRBJ2-2
TGTGCCACCAGCAGAGATTTAGGGGCCGGGGAGCTGTTTTTT
CATSRDLGAGELFF
>TRBV5-1|.|TRBJ1-1
TGCGCCAGCAGCTTGGGGGCCAGAGAAACTGAAGCTTTCTTT
CASSLGARETEAFF
>TRBV5-8|TRBD1|TRBJ2-7
TGTGCCAGCAGCTTGGAGGGGGCAAGGTCCCTTGAGCAGTACTTC
CASSLEGARSLEQYF
>TRBV7-8|.|TRBJ1-6
TGTGCCAGCAGCTTATCGGGGGGGCAGAACCCTTATAATTCACCCCTCCACTTT
CASSLSGGQNPYNSPLHF
>TRBV15|TRBD2|TRBJ2-5
TGTGCCACCAGCAGAGATCGGGGAGGGAGGGCGGAGACCCAGTACTTC
CATSRDRGGRAETQYF
>TRBV18|TRBD1|TRBJ2-5
TGTGCCAGCTCACTTCAACCCGGGACAGGCCATCAAGAGACCCAGTACTTC
CASSLQPGTGHQETQYF
>TRBV7-9|TRBD2|TRBJ2-1
TGTGCCAGCAGCTTAATCCTAGCGGGAGGGTTAGGCAATGAGCAGTTCTTC
CASSLILAGGLGNEQFF
>TRBV4-2|.|TRBJ1-4
TGTGCCAGCAGCCAGCGCCGTTCTAGGGTAGGGGAAGATGAAAAACTGTTTTTT
CASSQRRSRVGEDEKLFF
>TRBV4-1|.|TRBJ1-1
TGCGCCAGCAGCCAGAGGGAGAACTGGGCCTATGAAGCTTTCTTT
CASSQRENWAYEAFF
>TRBV30|.|TRBJ1-6
TGTGCCTGGAGTTCCAAGGAGGGTCCTCGAACGCCCCTCCACTTT
CAWSSKEGPRTPLHF
>TRBV19|TRBD2|TRBJ2-2
TGTGCCAGTAGCGACAACTTAGCGGGAGGGGACACCGGGGAGCTGTTTTTT
CASSDNLAGGDTGELFF
>TRBV11-2|.|TRBJ2-1
TGTGCCAGCAGCCTCCGGAGCTCCTACAATGAGCAGTTCTTC
CASSLRSSYNEQFF
>TRBV11-1|TRBD1|TRBJ1-1
TGTGCCAGCAGCTTAGTGCGGACAGGAAACACTGAAGCTTTCTTT
CASSLVRTGNTEAFF
>TRBV5-1|TRBD2|TRBJ2-7
TGCGCCAGCAGCTCGGGACGTAAGACTAGCGGGAAATCCTACGAGCAGTACTTC
CASSSGRKTSGKSYEQYF
>TRBV29-1|TRBD2|TRBJ2-5
TGCAGCGTAGCTAGCGGGAGGTGGGAGACCCAGTACTTC
CSVASGRWETQYF
>TRBV5-6|.|TRBJ1-1
TGTGCCAGCAGCTTCACTGGCACTGAAGCTTTCTTT
CASSFTGTEAFF
>TRBV27|.|TRBJ1-1
TGTGCCAGCAGTTTAACGGTGAACACTGAAGCTTTCTTT
CASSLTVNTEAFF
>TRBV2|.|TRBJ2-1
TGTGCCAGCATCGAGAGAAACTACAATGAGCAGTTCTTC
CASIERNYNEQFF
>TRBV5-6|.|TRBJ2-1
TGTGCCAGCAGCCGAGGGCATCTTAGCTCCTACAATGAGCAGTTCTTC
CASSRGHLSSYNEQFF
>TRBV15|TRBD2|TRBJ2-7
TGTGCCACCAGCCCGGGAGGACGCCCCTACGAGCAGTACTTC
CATSPGGRPYEQYF